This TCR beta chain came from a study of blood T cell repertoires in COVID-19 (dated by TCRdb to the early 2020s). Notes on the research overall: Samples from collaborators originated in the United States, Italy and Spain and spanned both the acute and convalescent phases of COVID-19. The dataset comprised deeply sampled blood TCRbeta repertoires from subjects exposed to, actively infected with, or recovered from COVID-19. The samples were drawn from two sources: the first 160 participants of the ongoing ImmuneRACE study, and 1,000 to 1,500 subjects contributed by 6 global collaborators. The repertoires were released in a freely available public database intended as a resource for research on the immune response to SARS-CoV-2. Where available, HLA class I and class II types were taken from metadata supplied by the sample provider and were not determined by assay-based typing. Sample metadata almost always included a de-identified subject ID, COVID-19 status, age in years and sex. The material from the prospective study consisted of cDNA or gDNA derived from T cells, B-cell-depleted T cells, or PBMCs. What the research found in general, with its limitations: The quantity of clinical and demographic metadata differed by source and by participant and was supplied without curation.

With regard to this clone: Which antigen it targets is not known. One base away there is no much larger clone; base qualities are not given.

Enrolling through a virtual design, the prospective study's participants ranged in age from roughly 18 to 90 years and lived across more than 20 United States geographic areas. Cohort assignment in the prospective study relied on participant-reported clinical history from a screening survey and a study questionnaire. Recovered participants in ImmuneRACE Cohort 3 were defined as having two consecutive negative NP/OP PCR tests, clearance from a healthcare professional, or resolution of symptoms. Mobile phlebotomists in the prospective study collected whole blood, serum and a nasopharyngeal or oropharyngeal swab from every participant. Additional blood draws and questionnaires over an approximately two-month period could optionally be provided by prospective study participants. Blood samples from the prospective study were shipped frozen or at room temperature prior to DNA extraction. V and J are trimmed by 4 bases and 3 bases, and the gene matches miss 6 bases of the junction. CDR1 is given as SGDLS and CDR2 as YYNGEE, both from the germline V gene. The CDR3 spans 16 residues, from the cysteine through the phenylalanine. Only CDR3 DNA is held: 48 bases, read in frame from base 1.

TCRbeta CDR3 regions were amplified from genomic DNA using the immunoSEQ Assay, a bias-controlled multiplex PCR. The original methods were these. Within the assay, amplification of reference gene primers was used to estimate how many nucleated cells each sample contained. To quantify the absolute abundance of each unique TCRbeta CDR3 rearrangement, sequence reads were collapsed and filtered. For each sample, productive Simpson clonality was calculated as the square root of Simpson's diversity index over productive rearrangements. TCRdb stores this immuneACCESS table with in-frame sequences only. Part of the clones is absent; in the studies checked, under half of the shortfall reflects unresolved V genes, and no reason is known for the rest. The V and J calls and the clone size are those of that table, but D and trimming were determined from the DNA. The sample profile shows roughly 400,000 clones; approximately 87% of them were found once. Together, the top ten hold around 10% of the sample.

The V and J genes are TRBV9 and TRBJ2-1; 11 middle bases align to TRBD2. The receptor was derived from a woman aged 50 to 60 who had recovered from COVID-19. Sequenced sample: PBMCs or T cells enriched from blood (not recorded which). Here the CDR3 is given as CASSSSGTSGYNEQFF. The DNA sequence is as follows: TGTGCCAGCAGCTCCTCCGGGACTAGCGGCTACAATGAGCAGTTCTTC.